This T cell receptor (beta chain) was documented in a study of OX40 agonist ivuxolimab in advanced cancers. The study's findings and limits: The investigators did not determine what antigen specificity the expanded peripheral T cells had.

Notes on this clone: What it binds is unknown.

The CDR3 covers 12 residues. The V gene's germline CDR1 is MDHEN and CDR2 SYDVKM. V was trimmed by 4 bases and J by 7 bases, leaving 5 bases between them. TCRdb's copy holds only in-frame clones and misses some; the assay was immunoSEQ multiplex PCR. In the table there are 76,000 or so clones, about nine tenths of which are singletons. The TCR comes from an adult with an advanced solid tumor such as melanoma, head and neck, liver or kidney cancer. The sequencing here drew on CD4+ or CD8+ T cells sorted from blood, taken in a trial of the OX40 agonist ivuxolimab. The chain joins TRBV28 to TRBJ1-6; D perhaps matches TRBD1 (5 bases). The CDR3 region has the DNA TGTGCCAGCAGTTCAGGGAATTCACCCCTCCACTTT. This translates into CASSSGNSPLHF.